The rows below give T cell receptor beta chains drawn from one sample of a study of T-cell reconstitution after alpha-beta-depleted transplantation in children. Each CDR3 protein is one row after TCRdb ran MiXCR on the PCR reads. The sample gives hundreds of thousands of distinct CDR3 sequences, about 15% of which show up once; about 1.1% is in the top ten. The specimen was PBMCs from the stem cell graft donor, collected from the stem cell graft. The receptor set was obtained from a human donor who donated a stem cell graft to a child with acute myeloid leukemia. Each CDR3 is given with its conserved first and last residue. The D gene is left open where the match is weak. The size field is filled for only some rows; it gives once, few, many or a size class.

D gene: .
clone size: few
V gene: TRBV12-3/TRBV12-4
J gene: TRBJ2-3
CDR3 protein: CASTSLGGAHVRTDTQYF
CDR3 DNA: TGTGCCAGCACCTCTCTGGGGGGGGCCCACGTCCGCACAGATACGCAGTATTTT

D gene: TRBD1
clone size: few
V gene: TRBV5-4
J gene: TRBJ2-3
CDR3 protein: CASSFVTGGTDTQYF
CDR3 DNA: TGTGCCAGCAGCTTTGTGACAGGGGGCACAGATACGCAGTATTTT

D gene: TRBD2
clone size: .
V gene: TRBV4-3
J gene: TRBJ2-1
CDR3 protein: CASSQDRLAGGLDEQFF
CDR3 DNA: TGCGCCAGCAGCCAAGATCGACTAGCGGGGGGGCTCGATGAGCAGTTCTTC

D gene: .
clone size: .
V gene: TRBV20-1
J gene: TRBJ2-7
CDR3 protein: CSARASSYEHYF
CDR3 DNA: TGCAGTGCTAGGGCTAGCAGTTACGAGCATTACTTC

D gene: .
clone size: many
V gene: TRBV10-3
J gene: TRBJ2-7
CDR3 protein: CASHRTGASSYEQYF
CDR3 DNA: TGTGCCAGCCATCGGACGGGGGCCTCCTCCTACGAGCAGTACTTC

D gene: .
clone size: few
V gene: TRBV12-3/TRBV12-4
J gene: TRBJ2-3
CDR3 protein: CASSTGTTDTQYF
CDR3 DNA: TGTGCCAGCAGCACAGGAACTACAGATACGCAGTATTTT

D gene: .
clone size: many
V gene: TRBV12-3/TRBV12-4
J gene: TRBJ2-1
CDR3 protein: CASSLAGERYEQFF
CDR3 DNA: TGTGCCAGCAGTTTAGCGGGGGAGAGGTATGAGCAGTTCTTC

D gene: TRBD2
clone size: few
V gene: TRBV6-1
J gene: TRBJ2-1
CDR3 protein: CASSVSLAGGLVNEQFF
CDR3 DNA: TGTGCCAGCAGTGTCTCCCTAGCGGGGGGCCTGGTCAATGAGCAGTTCTTC

D gene: TRBD1
clone size: few
V gene: TRBV7-6
J gene: TRBJ1-4
CDR3 protein: CASSTRSGQGTNEKLFF
CDR3 DNA: TGTGCCAGCAGCACGAGATCCGGACAGGGGACTAATGAAAAACTGTTTTTT

D gene: .
clone size: few
V gene: TRBV6-2/TRBV6-3
J gene: TRBJ1-2
CDR3 protein: CASSYSSRDLGGYTF
CDR3 DNA: TGTGCCAGCAGTTACTCCTCCCGGGACCTGGGCGGCTACACCTTC

D gene: TRBD1
clone size: .
V gene: TRBV6-2/TRBV6-3
J gene: TRBJ2-1
CDR3 protein: CASSLGGQGMTDEQFF
CDR3 DNA: TGTGCCAGCAGCCTCGGGGGACAGGGGATGACGGATGAGCAGTTCTTC

D gene: TRBD1
clone size: few
V gene: TRBV20-1
J gene: TRBJ1-5
CDR3 protein: CSAPADRDEQPQHF
CDR3 DNA: TGCAGTGCCCCCGCGGACAGGGATGAACAGCCCCAGCATTTT

D gene: .
clone size: many
V gene: TRBV20-1
J gene: TRBJ1-5
CDR3 protein: CSAREVGNQPQHF
CDR3 DNA: TGCAGTGCTAGAGAGGTCGGGAACCAGCCCCAGCATTTT

D gene: .
clone size: .
V gene: TRBV2
J gene: TRBJ1-2
CDR3 protein: CASSEEAGYTF
CDR3 DNA: TGTGCCAGCAGTGAAGAGGCTGGCTACACCTTC

D gene: TRBD1
clone size: .
V gene: TRBV29-1
J gene: TRBJ2-5
CDR3 protein: CSVLRTGEETQYF
CDR3 DNA: TGCAGCGTTCTGCGGACAGGGGAAGAGACCCAGTACTTC

D gene: .
clone size: .
V gene: TRBV7-2
J gene: TRBJ2-4
CDR3 protein: CASSLGFQIQYF
CDR3 DNA: TGTGCCAGCAGCTTAGGGTTCCAGATTCAGTACTTC

D gene: TRBD1
clone size: .
V gene: TRBV7-2
J gene: TRBJ2-3
CDR3 protein: CASSRDTSGGTQYF
CDR3 DNA: TGTGCCAGCAGTAGGGACACCTCAGGGGGTACGCAGTATTTT

D gene: .
clone size: many
V gene: TRBV30
J gene: TRBJ1-5
CDR3 protein: CAWSGGLYSNQPQHF
CDR3 DNA: TGTGCCTGGAGTGGGGGGCTCTATAGCAATCAGCCCCAGCATTTT

D gene: .
clone size: many
V gene: TRBV20-1
J gene: TRBJ1-3
CDR3 protein: CSARDPDRVSGNTIYF
CDR3 DNA: TGCAGTGCTAGAGACCCAGACAGAGTCTCTGGAAACACCATATATTTT

D gene: .
clone size: few
V gene: TRBV20-1
J gene: TRBJ2-7
CDR3 protein: CSARDMRADYNYEQYF
CDR3 DNA: TGCAGTGCTAGAGATATGCGGGCAGACTACAACTACGAGCAGTACTTC

D gene: TRBD1
clone size: .
V gene: TRBV28
J gene: TRBJ2-6
CDR3 protein: CASSSGTGARSANVLTF
CDR3 DNA: TGTGCCAGCAGTTCCGGGACAGGGGCCCGATCGGCCAACGTCCTGACTTTC

D gene: .
clone size: .
V gene: TRBV20-1
J gene: TRBJ2-1
CDR3 protein: CSAAASRYYNEQFF
CDR3 DNA: TGCAGTGCTGCCGCCAGTCGCTATTACAATGAGCAGTTCTTC

D gene: TRBD1
clone size: many
V gene: TRBV29-1
J gene: TRBJ2-2
CDR3 protein: CSVVPQGVTGELFF
CDR3 DNA: TGCAGCGTTGTCCCCCAGGGGGTCACCGGGGAGCTGTTTTTT

D gene: .
clone size: .
V gene: TRBV6-1
J gene: TRBJ1-1
CDR3 protein: CASSTTGGRPNTEAFF
CDR3 DNA: TGTGCCAGCAGTACAACCGGGGGGCGCCCTAACACTGAAGCTTTCTTT

D gene: .
clone size: .
V gene: TRBV12-5
J gene: TRBJ1-1
CDR3 protein: CASGPGPSGNTEAFF
CDR3 DNA: TGTGCTAGTGGACCAGGGCCTTCAGGGAACACTGAAGCTTTCTTT

D gene: .
clone size: many
V gene: TRBV5-1
J gene: TRBJ2-5
CDR3 protein: CASSLDGGQETQYF
CDR3 DNA: TGCGCCAGCAGCTTGGATGGGGGACAAGAGACCCAGTACTTC

D gene: .
clone size: many
V gene: TRBV20-1
J gene: TRBJ2-3
CDR3 protein: CSARDTFLNTQYF
CDR3 DNA: TGCAGTGCTAGAGACACCTTCCTTAATACGCAGTATTTT

D gene: .
clone size: once
V gene: TRBV10-1
J gene: TRBJ2-3
CDR3 protein: CASSELVGADTQYF
CDR3 DNA: TGCGCCAGCAGTGAGCTCGTAGGGGCAGATACGCAGTATTTT

D gene: TRBD1
clone size: few
V gene: TRBV7-9
J gene: TRBJ1-1
CDR3 protein: CASSTSQGADTEAFF
CDR3 DNA: TGTGCCAGCAGCACTTCACAGGGGGCGGACACTGAAGCTTTCTTT

D gene: .
clone size: many
V gene: TRBV5-5
J gene: TRBJ1-1
CDR3 protein: CASSLVAGNTEAFF
CDR3 DNA: TGTGCCAGCAGCTTGGTTGCCGGGAACACTGAAGCTTTCTTT

D gene: .
clone size: .
V gene: TRBV7-2
J gene: TRBJ1-3
CDR3 protein: CASSQGLNSGNTIYF
CDR3 DNA: TGTGCCAGCAGCCAAGGACTGAACTCTGGAAACACCATATATTTT

D gene: .
clone size: few
V gene: TRBV5-6
J gene: TRBJ2-7
CDR3 protein: CASSSIGTAGYEQYF
CDR3 DNA: TGTGCCAGCAGCTCAATAGGGACGGCCGGGTACGAGCAGTACTTC

D gene: .
clone size: .
V gene: TRBV2
J gene: TRBJ1-1
CDR3 protein: CASNPGGGIFF
CDR3 DNA: TGTGCCAGCAACCCGGGGGGGGGCATCTTCTTT